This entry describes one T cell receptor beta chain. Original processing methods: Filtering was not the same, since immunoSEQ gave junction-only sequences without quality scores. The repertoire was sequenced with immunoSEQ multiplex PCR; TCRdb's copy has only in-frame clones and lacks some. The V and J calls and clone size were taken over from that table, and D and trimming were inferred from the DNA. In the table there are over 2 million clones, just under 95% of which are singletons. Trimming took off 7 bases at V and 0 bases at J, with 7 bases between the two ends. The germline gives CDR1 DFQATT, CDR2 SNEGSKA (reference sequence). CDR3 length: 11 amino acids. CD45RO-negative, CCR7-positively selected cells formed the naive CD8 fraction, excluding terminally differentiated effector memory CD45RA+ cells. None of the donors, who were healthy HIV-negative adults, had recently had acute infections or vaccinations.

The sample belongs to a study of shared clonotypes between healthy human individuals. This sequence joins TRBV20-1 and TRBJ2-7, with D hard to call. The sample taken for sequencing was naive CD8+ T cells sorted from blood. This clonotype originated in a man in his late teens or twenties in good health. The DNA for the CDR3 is TGCAGTGGGGCAAGCTCCTACGAGCAGTACTTC. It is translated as CSGASSYEQYF.